These 5 T cell receptor beta chains were all obtained from the same sample, sequenced in a study of CD4+ T cells in melanoma. Clones were sequenced by immunoSEQ multiplex PCR, and TCRdb holds only the in-frame ones, with some missing. The sample contains about 110,000 clones, about 90% of which appear only once. The source material was peripheral blood. The receptor source for this set is a human donor with melanoma.

V and J are TRBV29-1 and TRBJ1-1; D is unresolved. Germline V lookup: CDR1 SQVTM, CDR2 ANQGSEA. There are 12 residues in the CDR3. Trimming pared 7 bases from V and 1 base from J, leaving 10 bases between. This CDR3 is CSAGWGNTEAFF. The CDR3, as DNA: TGCAGCGCCGGGTGGGGGAACACTGAAGCTTTCTTT.

The rearrangement joins TRBV19 to TRBJ2-5; D is possibly TRBD1 (5 bases). The germline V gene has CDR1 LNHDA and CDR2 SQIVND (reference sequence). The CDR3 is 14 amino acids. Trimming took 3 bases from V and 5 from J, leaving 13 bases between them. As DNA, the CDR3 is TGTGCCAGTAGTATCGTGGCAGGGTTGGAGACCCAGTACTTC. This translates into CASSIVAGLETQYF. Filled out from reference TRBV19 and TRBJ2-5, the complete variable domain reads DGGITQSPKYLFRKEGQNVTLSCEQNLNHDAMYWYRQDPGQGLRLIYYSQIVNDFQKGDIAEGYSVSREKKESFPLTVTSAQKNPTAFYLCASSIVAGLETQYFGPGTRLLVL.

This chain links TRBV7-9 with TRBJ2-2; a possible D gene is TRBD1 (6 bases). Trimming left V 6 bases short and J 4 bases short, with 18 bases between. CDR3 length: 16 amino acids. Germline CDR1 is SEHNR and CDR2 is FQNEAQ (reference sequence). As DNA, the CDR3 is TGTGCCAGCAGATTTAGTGGGGGCTCGATCACCGGGGAGCTGTTTTTT. Translation gives CASRFSGGSITGELFF.

V is TRBV29-1 and J is TRBJ1-2; D may be TRBD1 (6 bases). V lost 5 bases and J lost 4, with 14 bases in between. Germline-derived CDR1 and CDR2 are SQVTM and ANQGSEA. The CDR3 is 13 residues long. Here the CDR3 reads CSVPRTVGYGYTF. CDR3 nucleotides: TGCAGCGTTCCGCGGACAGTAGGCTATGGCTACACCTTC.

V gene TRBV5-1 combines with J gene TRBJ1-3; D not certain. V was trimmed by 0 bases and J by 2 bases, leaving 3 bases between them. The CDR3 contains 13 residues. CDR1 SGHRS and CDR2 YFSETQ come from the germline V gene. Here the CDR3 DNA reads TGCGCCAGCAGCTTGGGACCTGGAAACACCATATATTTT. Encoded protein: CASSLGPGNTIYF.